The T cell receptor (beta chain) described here comes from a study of T cell changes during pregnancy in multiple sclerosis. Germline V CDR1 and CDR2: MDHEN, SYDVKM. Trimming cost V 5 bases and J 7 bases; bases outside gene matches: 17. The CDR3 is made up of 18 amino acids. Data came from immunoSEQ multiplex PCR; TCRdb stores just in-frame clones and leaves some out. The sample lists roughly 60,000 clones, about nine tenths occurring once. This rearrangement joins TRBV28 to TRBJ1-6; 7 bases are a match to TRBD1. This sample comprised CD4+ T cells from peripheral blood mononuclear cells, obtained in the first trimester of pregnancy. This sequence originates from a female donor with multiple sclerosis, enrolled in a pregnancy study. CDR3 sequence reads: CASSLYPMTGRKNSPLHF. The CDR3 DNA reads as TGTGCCAGCAGTCTTTATCCAATGACAGGGAGAAAAAATTCACCCCTCCACTTT.